This is a list of T cell receptor beta chains from one sample in a study of blood T cell repertoires in COVID-19. The method was immunoSEQ multiplex PCR; TCRdb's version includes in-frame clones alone and lacks a portion of them. This table has 540,000 or so clones, roughly 91% appearing once. Sequenced material: peripheral blood. These receptors originate from a woman aged 45-65 years with COVID-19, enrolled during active disease. Both conserved end residues are trimmed from each CDR3.

CDR3 protein: ASSYKNRELEAF; V gene: TRBV6-6
CDR3 protein: ASGSGGQETQY; V gene: TRBV6-5
CDR3 protein: ASSTSGYEQF; V gene: TRBV19
CDR3 protein: ASSGLAGYEQY; V gene: TRBV2
CDR3 protein: ASTRQADTEAF; V gene: TRBV19
CDR3 protein: AWDRASGNTIY; V gene: TRBV30
CDR3 protein: ASRPPGRRNNEQY; V gene: TRBV11-2
CDR3 protein: ARGTGAGEAF; V gene: TRBV7-2
CDR3 protein: ASSDSSQGKAEAF; V gene: TRBV6-4
CDR3 protein: ASTQTRGDGYT; V gene: TRBV6-6
CDR3 protein: ASSADRSDHYGYT; V gene: TRBV2
CDR3 protein: ASSVAPGRRDTIY; V gene: TRBV9
CDR3 protein: ASSLTGSYEQY; V gene: TRBV27
CDR3 protein: ASSFTPTGNYGYT; V gene: TRBV5-8
CDR3 protein: ASSIIGQGGSGELF; V gene: TRBV7-6
CDR3 protein: AWSYAGVPSGNTIY; V gene: TRBV30
CDR3 protein: ASSSGTARNEKLF; V gene: TRBV5-1
CDR3 protein: ASSLRWTGKYEAF; V gene: TRBV7-2
CDR3 protein: ASSVRGTGELF; V gene: TRBV9
CDR3 protein: ASSYPGQGRRTEAF; V gene: TRBV6-6
CDR3 protein: ASSPRSTSSTDTQY; V gene: TRBV4-1
CDR3 protein: ASAYRDEAF; V gene: TRBV28
CDR3 protein: ASSSDRGAMLHGYT; V gene: TRBV5-4
CDR3 protein: ASSLLAGVTSTDTQY; V gene: TRBV7-8
CDR3 protein: ASSQAFGGDLYGYT; V gene: TRBV4-2
CDR3 protein: ASSQAAPWGTDTQY; V gene: TRBV5-1
CDR3 protein: ASSPERNTEAF; V gene: TRBV4-1
CDR3 protein: ASSGRLTSGNTIY; V gene: TRBV5-8
CDR3 protein: ASSLEGQGADTQY; V gene: TRBV5-1
CDR3 protein: ASSPSTLRGGSYEQY; V gene: TRBV4-2
CDR3 protein: ASSFGQIGEQY; V gene: TRBV5-1
CDR3 protein: ASSRERGGNNEQF; V gene: TRBV6-5
CDR3 protein: ASSSADRAYEQY; V gene: TRBV6-6
CDR3 protein: ATSGDRGNSETQY; V gene: TRBV24-1
CDR3 protein: ASSNTGDGNTIY; V gene: TRBV19
CDR3 protein: ASRTGITEAF; V gene: TRBV6-5
CDR3 protein: ASSEPGLESDEQF; V gene: TRBV25-1
CDR3 protein: ASTRGGVSYGYT; V gene: TRBV6-5
CDR3 protein: ASSFVPRGGASTEAF; V gene: TRBV5-1
CDR3 protein: ASSPGTGRVMAQH; V gene: TRBV6-6
CDR3 protein: ASSSGRTGELF; V gene: TRBV2